The 31 T cell receptor beta chains reported below all come from one sample, sequenced in a study of cytomegalovirus exposure and HLA in healthy donors. This table comes from immunoSEQ multiplex PCR, and its TCRdb copy is limited to in-frame clones, with some not included. This table holds 100,000 to 150,000 clones, about nine tenths found once. Sequenced input: PBMCs. These receptors were taken from a woman aged 18-30 years in good health and CMV-seronegative.

The J gene is TRBJ1-5, the V gene TRBV27, with TRBD1 as a possible D gene (6 bases). V lost 7 bases to trimming and J lost 4 bases, with 8 bases between them. The CDR3 extends over 12 amino acids. The germline V gene has CDR1 MNHEY and CDR2 SMNVEV (reference sequence). In DNA, the CDR3 is TGTGCCAGCACCACAGGGAATCAGCCCCAGCATTTT. Protein: CASTTGNQPQHF.

This clone showed up just once. The CDR3: CATSRSRLAGAGNIQYF. The CDR3 DNA reads TGTGCCACCAGCAGATCCCGACTAGCGGGAGCGGGGAACATTCAGTACTTC. V and J are TRBV15 and TRBJ2-4, with TRBD2 identical over 12 bases. This CDR3 comprises 17 residues. Germline V gene sequence: CDR1 LNHNV, CDR2 YYDKDF (reference sequence). J lost 7 bases, V lost 2 bases, and 9 bases had no gene match.

This sequence joins TRBV2 and TRBJ1-1; D may be TRBD1 (5 bases). Germline CDR1 SNHLY, CDR2 FYNNEI. This CDR3 is built from 14 residues. V was pared by 3 bases and J by 6 bases, with 14 bases between. CDR3 loop: CASSEPRERAEAFF. The DNA of the CDR3 is TGTGCCAGCAGTGAGCCCAGGGAGCGGGCTGAAGCTTTCTTT.

The rearrangement links TRBV5-6 to TRBJ2-7, with TRBD1 matching over 12 bases. The germline gives CDR1 SGHDT, CDR2 YYEEEE. J gave up 5 bases and V 5 bases, and 8 bases lay outside the gene matches. The length of the CDR3 is 15 residues. The CDR3 loop is CASRPWGQGANEQYF. The CDR3 coding sequence is TGTGCCAGCAGACCATGGGGACAGGGGGCCAACGAGCAGTACTTC. Full variable domain (remainder filled in from reference TRBV5-6 and TRBJ2-7): DAGVTQSPTHLIKTRGQQVTLRCSPKSGHDTVSWYQQALGQGPQFIFQYYEEEERQRGNFPDRFSGHQFPNYSSELNVNALLLGDSALYLCASRPWGQGANEQYFGPGTRLTVT.

The V call is TRBV7-2, the J call TRBJ2-7; D might be TRBD2 (5 bases). Trimming removed 1 base at V and 3 bases at J, with 10 bases between. Germline V gene data show CDR1 as SGHTA and CDR2 as FQGNSA. This CDR3 is 14 amino acids long. Written as DNA, the CDR3 is TGTGCCAGCAGCTTAGGGGGAGTGGACTACGAGCAGTACTTC. Encoded protein: CASSLGGVDYEQYF.

This chain connects TRBV9 to TRBJ2-2, with a possible D match to TRBD1 (5 bases). CDR1 and CDR2 from the germline V gene are SGDLS and YYNGEE. Trimming took off 3 bases at V and 2 bases at J, with 14 bases between the two ends. This CDR3 is 16 amino acids long. The CDR3 bases are TGTGCCAGCAGCGACCCTCGACAGACCAACACCGGGGAGCTGTTTTTT. Translation: CASSDPRQTNTGELFF.

The V and J genes are TRBV7-8 and TRBJ2-7; a weak D match, TRBD1 (6 bases). The length of the CDR3 is 16 residues. The V end lost 8 bases, the J end lost 5 bases, and 25 bases lay between the germline ends. The germline V gene encodes CDR1 SGHVS and CDR2 FQNEAQ. Written as DNA, the CDR3 is TGTGCCAGCTACCCACGTCCCTCGAAGGGGGAGAACGAGCAGTACTTC. Translating it yields CASYPRPSKGENEQYF. Full variable domain (outside the CDR3, taken from reference TRBV7-8 and TRBJ2-7): GAGVSQSPRYKVAKRGQDVALRCDPISGHVSLFWYQQALGQGPEFLTYFQNEAQLDKSGLPSDRFFAERPEGSVSTLKIQRTQQEDSAVYLCASYPRPSKGENEQYFGPGTRLTVT.

The chain is built from TRBV28 and TRBJ2-7; TRBD2 matches at 9 bases. CDR1 is MDHEN, CDR2 SYDVKM, per germline. This CDR3 spans 12 amino acids. With V trimmed by 10 bases and J by 2 bases, 3 bases remained unmatched. In DNA, the CDR3 is TGTGCCATTAGCGGGAGCCCCTACGAGCAGTACTTC. It is translated as CAISGSPYEQYF.

The chain links TRBV19 to TRBJ2-1; no clear D. Germline-derived CDR1 and CDR2 are LNHDA and SQIVND (reference sequence). The CDR3 extends over 14 amino acids. V was shortened by 3 bases and J by 0 bases, with 6 bases between the two germline ends. The CDR3 loop reads CASSIHSSYNEQFF. DNA for the CDR3: TGTGCCAGTAGTATTCACAGCTCCTACAATGAGCAGTTCTTC.

The chain carries TRBV27 and TRBJ2-7; 10 nucleotides align to TRBD2. J lost 7 bases, V lost 7 bases, and 13 bases had no gene match. CDR3 length: 15 residues. The germline gives CDR1 MNHEY, CDR2 SMNVEV (reference sequence). The DNA for the CDR3 is TGTGCCAGCACCACCGGCGCTAGCGGGAGAGGAGAGCAGTACTTC. It specifies CASTTGASGRGEQYF.

V gene TRBV15 combines with J gene TRBJ2-5; D possibly corresponds to TRBD2 (6 bases). The CDR3 is made up of 15 amino acids. Germline CDR1 is LNHNV and CDR2 is YYDKDF (reference sequence). The V end lost 1 base, the J end lost 1 base, and 10 bases lay between the germline ends. DNA of the CDR3: TGTGCCACCAGCAGAGGTGGGACTTCCCAAGAGACCCAGTACTTC. Residues: CATSRGGTSQETQYF.

J is TRBJ2-7 and V is TRBV6-1, with 10 bases aligning to TRBD2. CDR1 is MNHNS and CDR2 is SASEGT in the germline V gene. This CDR3 has 15 residues. Unmatched junction bases numbered 4, after V lost 3 bases and J lost 2 bases. The CDR3 protein is CASSDEAGGAYEQYF. For the CDR3, the DNA is TGTGCCAGCAGTGACGAAGCGGGAGGGGCCTACGAGCAGTACTTC.

The J gene is TRBJ2-1, the V gene TRBV5-4, with D possibly matching TRBD2 (5 bases). Germline CDR1 reads SGHNT; CDR2 reads YYREEE (reference sequence). This CDR3 contains 17 residues. V was clipped by 6 bases and J by 4 bases, with 23 bases between them. The CDR3 reads CASTPPSIAGLYNEQFF. The CDR3 nucleotides read TGTGCCAGCACCCCCCCCTCTATCGCGGGTCTTTACAATGAGCAGTTCTTC.

CDR3 DNA sequence: TGTGCCAGTAGTATAGCGGGAGGGCCCGGTGGGGAGCTGTTTTTT. Its translation: CASSIAGGPGGELFF. V is TRBV19 and J is TRBJ2-2, with 8 bases lining up with TRBD2. The CDR3 is 15 residues long. Germline loops: CDR1 LNHDA, CDR2 SQIVND (reference sequence). Trimming at V came to 1 base and at J to 8 bases, leaving 6 bases not matched to a gene.

V is TRBV28 and J is TRBJ1-2, with D hard to call. The V end was cut by 3 bases, the J end by 3 bases, with 8 bases between. Germline V gives CDR1 MDHEN, CDR2 SYDVKM. The CDR3 is made up of 13 amino acids. This CDR3 is CASSLPGDYGYTF. Here the CDR3 DNA reads TGTGCCAGCAGTTTGCCCGGTGACTATGGCTACACCTTC.

This clone was detected only once. V usage is TRBV2 and J usage is TRBJ2-2; D is ambiguous. In germline, CDR1 is SNHLY, CDR2 FYNNEI. Trimming cost V 5 bases and J 1 base, with 11 bases left between them. The CDR3 is 15 residues long. In DNA form, the CDR3 reads TGTGCCAGCAGTCCCTGGGCAGGGAACACCGGGGAGCTGTTTTTT. Its protein is CASSPWAGNTGELFF.

The chain joins TRBV5-1 to TRBJ2-7, with 7 bases that match TRBD1. Looked up from germline, CDR1 is SGHRS and CDR2 is YFSETQ. The J segment lost 4 bases and the V segment lost 0 bases, leaving 4 bases of the junction unmatched. The CDR3 extends over 14 amino acids. This CDR3 reads CASSLGQGRYEQYF. CDR3 coding DNA: TGCGCCAGCAGCTTGGGACAGGGTCGGTACGAGCAGTACTTC.

This clone was detected once. J is TRBJ2-2 and V is TRBV19; 7 nucleotides agree with TRBD2. V gave up 5 bases and J gave up 4 bases; unmatched junction bases: 7. Germline CDR1 and CDR2: LNHDA and SQIVND (reference sequence). CDR3 size: 15 residues. CDR3 residues: CASSPGTISTGELFF. In DNA, the CDR3 is TGTGCCAGTAGTCCCGGGACTATTTCCACCGGGGAGCTGTTTTTT.

V usage is TRBV6-5 and J usage is TRBJ2-7; D might be TRBD2 (6 bases). V was trimmed by 1 base and J by 9 bases, leaving 22 bases between them. CDR3 length: 16 amino acids. Per germline, CDR1 MNHEY and CDR2 SVGAGI. The DNA for the CDR3 is TGTGCCAGCAGTTACTGGGTGGCGGGATCCGCCGCGGCGCAGTACTTC. It yields the protein CASSYWVAGSAAAQYF.

The chain couples TRBV28 to TRBJ2-1; 11 bases are a match to TRBD2. CDR1 is MDHEN and CDR2 is SYDVKM in the germline V gene. Germline trimming cut 3 bases from V and 4 bases from J; bases unmatched to any gene: 8. The CDR3 loop spans 17 amino acids. The CDR3: CASSLGTSGSWYNEQFF. The CDR3 region has the DNA TGTGCCAGCAGTTTGGGTACTAGCGGGAGCTGGTACAATGAGCAGTTCTTC.

On this clone itself: One end of the junction fails to match germline, which may point to a read error. This chain uses TRBV11-3 with TRBJ2-7, with 8 bases matching TRBD1. The CDR3 extends over 14 amino acids. Per germline, CDR1 SGHNT and CDR2 YENEEA. The CDR3 reads CASSPDRGRLRFNF. In DNA, the CDR3 is TGTGCCAGCAGCCCCGACAGGGGACGCCTCAGGTTTAACTTC.

This chain uses TRBV9 with TRBJ2-5; 8 nucleotides line up with TRBD1. After removal of 4 bases from V and 4 bases from J, the junction contained 12 bases not matched to a gene. CDR1 is SGDLS and CDR2 is YYNGEE in the germline V gene. The CDR3 sequence is 16 residues long. CDR3 loop: CASSPQGAGRRETQYF. The CDR3 region has the DNA TGTGCCAGCAGCCCGCAGGGGGCGGGACGGCGAGAGACCCAGTACTTC.

The chain is built from TRBV5-1 and TRBJ2-3; 7 bases map to TRBD2. In germline, CDR1 is SGHRS, CDR2 YFSETQ. This CDR3 has 14 amino acids. The trim removed 4 bases at V and 4 bases at J, leaving 6 bases unmatched. For the CDR3, the DNA is TGCGCCAGCAGCCCTCGACTAGCCCCAGATACGCAGTATTTT. Protein sequence: CASSPRLAPDTQYF.

The gene calls are TRBV5-4 and TRBJ2-3; 10 nucleotides match TRBD2. J lost 0 bases, V lost 4 bases, and 5 bases had no gene match. CDR1 is SGHNT and CDR2 is YYREEE in the germline V gene (reference sequence). CDR3 size: 16 residues. The CDR3 bases are TGTGCCAGCAGCAATCCGACTAGCGGGAGCACAGATACGCAGTATTTT. It encodes CASSNPTSGSTDTQYF.

J is TRBJ1-5 and V is TRBV28; 7 bases agree with TRBD1. This CDR3 comprises 15 residues. Per germline, CDR1 MDHEN and CDR2 SYDVKM. V lost 6 bases to trimming and J lost 6 bases; unmatched junction nucleotides: 11. CDR3 sequence: CASRTLDRASQPQHF. CDR3 sequence (DNA): TGTGCCAGCAGGACCCTCGACAGGGCTTCTCAGCCCCAGCATTTT.

This clone turned up a few times. The chain has TRBV9 and TRBJ1-3; D gene unclear. Germline V gene data show CDR1 as SGDLS and CDR2 as YYNGEE. The CDR3 totals 14 residues. V dropped 1 base and J dropped 0 bases, with 5 bases sitting between them. The CDR3 loop reads CASSVTASGNTIYF. As DNA, the CDR3 is TGTGCCAGCAGCGTAACAGCCTCTGGAAACACCATATATTTT.

The rearrangement uses TRBV6-1 and TRBJ2-7; TRBD2 aligns across 8 bases. The CDR3 runs 14 residues. V shed 4 bases and J 6 bases; nucleotides not matched to a gene: 8. The germline gives CDR1 MNHNS, CDR2 SASEGT. The CDR3 DNA follows: TGTGCCAGCAGTGCCTCCGGGACTAGGGGCGAGCAGTACTTC. Translation: CASSASGTRGEQYF.

This clone was observed a few times. This rearrangement joins TRBV11-2 to TRBJ2-3, with D maybe TRBD1 (6 bases). Germline V gene data show CDR1 as SGHAT and CDR2 as FQNNGV. V was clipped by 6 bases and J by 0 bases, with 13 bases between them. CDR3 length: 15 residues. The CDR3 DNA reads as TGTGCCAGCAGGCCTCACAGGGCCAGCACAGATACGCAGTATTTT. Its protein product is CASRPHRASTDTQYF.

The chain links TRBV6-4 to TRBJ2-3; no firm D call. Germline V CDR1 and CDR2: MRHNA, SNTAGT. V lost 0 bases and J 1 base, leaving 8 bases between the germline ends. The CDR3 spans 15 residues. Here the CDR3 reads CASSDSTYGTDTQYF. The CDR3 DNA reads TGTGCCAGCAGTGACTCTACCTATGGCACAGATACGCAGTATTTT.

V and J are TRBV7-9 and TRBJ1-1; perhaps TRBD1 as D (6 bases). This CDR3 has 14 amino acids. Germline CDR1 reads SEHNR; CDR2 reads FQNEAQ (reference sequence). V was shortened by 5 bases and J by 1 base, with 11 bases between the two germline ends. The CDR3 DNA reads as TGTGCCAGCAGCACTCAGGACAGGAACACTGAAGCTTTCTTT. This translates into CASSTQDRNTEAFF.

The V call is TRBV5-8, the J call TRBJ1-5; possibly TRBD1 for D (5 bases). Trimming pared 6 bases from V and 8 bases from J, leaving 24 bases between. Germline V gives CDR1 SGHTS, CDR2 YDEGEE. The CDR3 consists of 16 residues. The CDR3 sequence is CASNPFQGPMMEPQHF. CDR3 nucleotides: TGTGCCAGCAACCCCTTCCAGGGCCCCATGATGGAGCCCCAGCATTTT.